What follows are 14 T cell receptor beta chains derived from one specimen sequenced in a study of naive and memory T cell subsets. TCR cDNA received a 3' ligated oligonucleotide that carried a UMI. Four PCR rounds used nested alpha and beta constant region primers plus the SP2 primer. Each CDR3 protein is one row after TCRdb ran MiXCR on the 5' RACE reads. This table holds approximately 32,000 distinct CDR3 sequences, over 15% found once. These TCRs come from a female donor in good health.

The sample holds many counts of this clonotype. This chain connects TRBV6-5 to TRBJ2-7, with unresolved D. The V gene's germline CDR1 is MNHEY and CDR2 SVGAGI. V was clipped by 11 bases and J by 6 bases, with 17 bases between them. The length of the CDR3 is 12 residues. The CDR3 nucleotides read TGTGCCTGCCAACGGACGATATCCGAGCAGTACTTC. As protein: CACQRTISEQYF.

The CDR3 loop reads CASSAGLASYEQYF. The CDR3 nucleotides are TGCGCCAGCAGCGCGGGACTAGCCTCCTACGAGCAGTACTTC. This sequence joins TRBV5-1 and TRBJ2-7; 9 positions match TRBD2. The CDR3 extends over 14 amino acids. Trimming cost V 4 bases and J 0 bases; bases outside gene matches: 2. In germline, CDR1 is SGHRS, CDR2 YFSETQ.

The rearrangement joins TRBV10-3 to TRBJ2-3; possible D gene TRBD2, 7 bases. CDR1 ENHRY and CDR2 SYGVKD come from the germline V gene. The CDR3 has 14 residues. V was shortened by 4 bases and J by 2 bases, with 10 bases between the two germline ends. The CDR3 region is CAISGGGATDTQYF. The DNA for the CDR3 is TGTGCCATCAGTGGTGGGGGGGCCACAGATACGCAGTATTTT.

In this sample, this clonotype turned up a few times. The V call is TRBV29-1, the J call TRBJ1-4; D remains ambiguous. V lost 0 bases and J 3 bases, leaving 14 bases between the germline ends. Germline CDR1 reads SQVTM; CDR2 reads ANQGSEA. The CDR3 covers 16 residues. CDR3 sequence reads: CSVEDPSGSANEKLFF. The CDR3 DNA reads TGCAGCGTTGAAGATCCGTCCGGGTCGGCTAATGAAAAACTGTTTTTT.

This clonotype was detected a few times. This chain connects TRBV20-1 to TRBJ1-5; D is undetermined. Germline-derived CDR1 and CDR2 are DFQATT and SNEGSKA (reference sequence). The ends were cut back, 2 bases at V and 2 bases at J, with 10 bases in the middle. The CDR3 spans 14 residues. In DNA form, the CDR3 reads TGCAGTGCTAGAAGGCCTTATGGCAATCAGCCCCAGCATTTT. Its protein product is CSARRPYGNQPQHF.

This clonotype was observed a handful of times. At one end, the junction sequence differs from germline, possibly due to a read error. The chain uses TRBV5-5 and TRBJ1-2; the D gene is possibly TRBD1 (6 bases). This CDR3 comprises 11 residues. The germline V gene encodes CDR1 SGHKS and CDR2 YYEKEE (reference sequence). In nucleotides, the CDR3 is TGTGCCAGCAGCTGGCAGGGTGAGGGGGACTTC. As protein: CASSWQGEGDF.

This clonotype was detected ten times or more. The V call is TRBV29-1, the J call TRBJ2-5; D tentatively fits TRBD1 or TRBD2 (5 bases each). Germline V lookup: CDR1 SQVTM, CDR2 ANQGSEA. The germline V and J ends were trimmed by 5 bases and 2 bases, with 9 bases remaining between them. CDR3 length equals 12 residues. The CDR3 region has the DNA TGCAGCGTTAGGGACGGACAAGAGACCCAGTACTTC. This gives the protein CSVRDGQETQYF.

V gene TRBV5-5 combines with J gene TRBJ1-1; no clear D gene. The CDR3 runs to 15 residues. Per germline, CDR1 SGHKS and CDR2 YYEKEE (reference sequence). The V and J ends lost 1 base and 1 base respectively, with 11 bases between them. CDR3 region: CASSLWPGQNTEAFF. The DNA of the CDR3 is TGTGCCAGCAGCTTGTGGCCCGGCCAGAACACTGAAGCTTTCTTT.

This clonotype appeared a few times. This chain uses TRBV7-6 with TRBJ1-1; 9 bases agree with TRBD1. V trimming: 4 bases; J trimming: 4 bases; junction bases outside the gene matches: 10. Germline CDR1 and CDR2: SGHVS and FNYEAQ. The CDR3 consists of 16 residues. The CDR3 region is CASSSGQGRVSTEAFF. Here the CDR3 DNA reads TGTGCCAGCAGCTCGGGACAGGGACGCGTTAGCACTGAAGCTTTCTTT.

Worth noting for this clonotype: A read error may produce the germline difference seen at one junction end. J is TRBJ1-2 and V is TRBV29-1; D unresolved. Germline loops: CDR1 SQVTM, CDR2 ANQGSEA. This CDR3 spans 11 amino acids. The CDR3 DNA is TGCAGCGTTGCGACGTACTATGGCGACACCTTC. Translating gives CSVATYYGDTF. Filled out from reference TRBV29-1 and TRBJ1-2, the complete variable domain reads SAVISQKPSRDICQRGTSLTIQCQVDSQVTMMFWYRQQPGQSLTLIATANQGSEATYESGFVIDKFPISRPNLTFSTLTVSNMSPEDSSIYLCSVATYYGDTFGSGTRLTVV.

This clonotype was counted ten times or more. The chain uses TRBV29-1 and TRBJ2-1; unclear D gene. The ends were cut back, 0 bases at V and 4 bases at J, with 16 bases in the middle. This CDR3 has 16 residues. Germline V gene data show CDR1 as SQVTM and CDR2 as ANQGSEA. CDR3 coding DNA: TGCAGCGTTGAAGATCGTGGTGTCTCCCCGTACAATGAGCAGTTCTTC. It encodes CSVEDRGVSPYNEQFF.

Ten or more counts support this clonotype. The V and J genes are TRBV29-1 and TRBJ1-2, with 10 bases matching TRBD1. Unmatched junction bases numbered 6, after V lost 1 base and J lost 13 bases. The CDR3 loop spans 12 amino acids. Per germline, CDR1 SQVTM and CDR2 ANQGSEA. The CDR3 region is CSVEGQGAKVTF. The CDR3 region has the DNA TGCAGCGTTGAAGGACAGGGGGCGAAGGTCACCTTC.

The rearrangement links TRBV6-5 to TRBJ2-7; D is unresolved. The CDR3 is 11 residues long. Germline CDR1 reads MNHEY; CDR2 reads SVGAGI. V was cut by 7 bases and J by 7 bases, with 11 bases left in between. CDR3 protein: CASTILGEQYF. The CDR3 coding sequence is TGTGCCAGCACGATCCTGGGGGAGCAGTACTTC.

There are many counts of this clonotype. The J gene is TRBJ2-1, the V gene TRBV6-5; D remains unclear. The V and J ends lost 6 bases and 15 bases respectively, with 12 bases between them. The CDR3 extends over 10 amino acids. CDR1 and CDR2 (germline): MNHEY, SVGAGI. The CDR3 DNA is TGTGCCAGCAGGGGAACAGATCTGTTCTTC. This gives the protein CASRGTDLFF.